The sequence of this T cell receptor (beta chain) was determined in a study of T-cell memory formation after mild COVID-19. For the study at large: TCR clusters were mostly donor specific. General study points: Balance between CD4 and CD8 was seen in clones contracting day 15 to 85, and a CD4+ lean was seen in later expanders.

5'RACE primed at constant segments yielded TCR alpha and TCR beta cDNA libraries bearing sample barcodes and UMIs. TCRdb processed the 5' RACE reads anew with MiXCR; each CDR3 protein has one entry. The sample has some 330,000 distinct CDR3 sequences; under 25% are singletons. For this clonotype: Its antigen is currently unknown.

From germline, CDR1 is SGHNT and CDR2 YYREEE (reference sequence). The CDR3 is made up of 13 amino acids. V gave up 0 bases and J gave up 11 bases, with 14 bases separating them. Sequenced: PBMCs or a T cell subset sorted from them (not recorded which). The J gene is TRBJ1-1, the V gene TRBV5-4, with a possible D match to TRBD1 (6 bases). This sequence originates from an adult woman who had mild COVID-19 (a few samples of this study predate the infection). Cell type and time point are not known. The CDR3 sequence: CASSLVPGEDAFF. CDR3 DNA: TGTGCCAGCAGCTTGGTCCCAGGGGAGGATGCTTTCTTT.